Given below is one T cell receptor beta chain in context. There is no known antigen for this receptor. Within one base of it there is no much larger clone, and no base qualities were kept. The library was obtained by the immunoSEQ multiplex PCR assay. What TCRdb holds here is the immuneACCESS table cut down to in-frame rearrangements. Part of the clones is not present; checked against another copy, under half of the missing clones reflect an unresolved V gene, and the others are unexplained. A total of 3,000 to 4,000 clones appear in this sample, more than 75% of them only once. The top ten clonotypes cover more than 8.5% of the sample. Repertoires were sampled multiple times during chemoradiotherapy, which allowed clonal expansion in the tumor microenvironment to be followed. The data were taken from a study of chemoradiotherapy in HPV16-positive cancers (dated by TCRdb to about 2022). The study in broad terms: Using functional T-cell assays on cells from two HPV16-positive patients, the researchers defined candidate HPV-specific T-cell clones and common TCR motifs. The study asked whether T-cell immunity to the HPV oncoproteins E6 and E7 changes during chemoradiotherapy and whether this immunity affects survival. The candidate HPV-specific TCRs and motifs were then tracked in TCR repertoires from under 100 patients with HPV-related cancers.

The study at large found these results: In HPV16-positive patients, expansion of HPV-responsive T cells during chemoradiotherapy was found to be associated with improved recurrence-free survival. Expansion of candidate HPV-specific clones and E7-related TCR motifs was observed in the tumor microenvironment during treatment, whereas no such expansion was observed for non-HPV-specific T cells. Only a couple of HPV16-positive patients were used to derive the functional definition of HPV-specific T cells, and the survival association was reported for HPV16-positive patients.

The material was tumor tissue, obtained from a patient who underwent chemoradiotherapy. The TCR sequence derives from a human donor with HPV-associated anogenital cancer.

The bases are TGTGCCTGGAGTTATGACAGGGGGAATTCACCCCTCCACTTT. The encoded protein is CAWSYDRGNSPLHF. Rearrangement joined TRBV30 to TRBJ1-6; TRBD1 agrees with 9 junctional bases. Spanning cysteine to phenylalanine, the CDR3 consists of 14 amino acids. Of all the DNA, just the CDR3 is kept, 42 bases in frame from base 1. Via the germline V gene (reference sequence), CDR1 is GTSNPN and CDR2 SVGIG. V has 2 bases trimmed and J has 7 bases trimmed; junction bases matching no gene number 3.